Listed here are 12 T cell receptor beta chains from one sample, sequenced in a study of blood T cell repertoires in COVID-19. Using immunoSEQ multiplex PCR, the repertoire was profiled, and TCRdb retains in-frame clones only, with some absent. The sample gives 90,000 or so clones, approximately 89% of which show up once; around 10% is in the top ten. Source material: peripheral blood. These receptors were taken from a man older than 75 with acute or convalescent COVID-19.

The CDR3 nucleotides are TGTGCCAGCAGCGGGGGGACAGGACGCTCTGGGGCCAACGTCCTGACTTTC. Residues: CASSGGTGRSGANVLTF. V usage is TRBV5-4 and J usage is TRBJ2-6, with 8 nucleotides matching TRBD1. Unmatched junction bases numbered 6, after V lost 4 bases and J lost 0 bases. CDR3 length equals 17 residues. From germline, CDR1 is SGHNT and CDR2 YYREEE (reference sequence).

This chain uses TRBV7-9 with TRBJ1-1; D may be TRBD1 (5 bases). This CDR3 spans 11 amino acids. Germline CDR1 SEHNR, CDR2 FQNEAQ (reference sequence). The germline V and J ends were trimmed by 0 bases and 10 bases, with 6 bases remaining between them. This CDR3 reads CASSLATVAFF. The CDR3 DNA sequence: TGTGCCAGCAGCTTAGCGACAGTAGCTTTCTTT.

The gene calls are TRBV7-9 and TRBJ2-7, with D uncertain. The V gene's germline CDR1 is SEHNR and CDR2 FQNEAQ (reference sequence). CDR3 length equals 11 residues. V was cut by 2 bases and J by 4 bases, with 3 bases left in between. For the CDR3, the DNA is TGTGCCAGCAGCTTACAGTACGAGCAGTACTTC. It specifies CASSLQYEQYF. Variable domain in full (rest from reference TRBV7-9 and TRBJ2-7): DTGVSQNPRHKITKRGQNVTFRCDPISEHNRLYWYRQTLGQGPEFLTYFQNEAQLEKSRLLSDRFSAERPKGSFSTLEIQRTEQGDSAMYLCASSLQYEQYFGPGTRLTVT.

V gene TRBV7-2 combines with J gene TRBJ1-2; 8 bases map to TRBD1. Germline lookup yields CDR1 SGHTA and CDR2 FQGNSA. J was trimmed by 8 bases and V by 5 bases; bases with no gene match: 10. CDR3 size: 14 residues. DNA of the CDR3: TGTGCCAGCAGCCCTCCTGGACAGGGTGGAGGCTACACCTTC. This encodes CASSPPGQGGGYTF.

This clone was counted a few times. DNA for the CDR3: TGTGCCAGCAGCTTAGTTCAGGGGGCGAACTATGGCTACACCTTC. Protein sequence: CASSLVQGANYGYTF. The chain uses TRBV7-8 and TRBJ1-2; 8 bases align to TRBD1. The CDR3 runs to 15 residues. CDR1 and CDR2 from the germline V gene are SGHVS and FQNEAQ. The junction had 3 bases not matched to a gene; V was cut back by 1 base and J by 2 bases. Filled out from reference TRBV7-8 and TRBJ1-2, the complete variable domain reads GAGVSQSPRYKVAKRGQDVALRCDPISGHVSLFWYQQALGQGPEFLTYFQNEAQLDKSGLPSDRFFAERPEGSVSTLKIQRTQQEDSAVYLCASSLVQGANYGYTFGSGTRLTVV.

The rearrangement joins TRBV1 to TRBJ1-2. TRBV1 is annotated as a pseudogene. The CDR3 runs to 16 residues. The CDR3 DNA reads as TGCACCAGCAGCCTTCTGACTTGGAGGGATAACTATGGCTACACCTTC. Protein: CTSSLLTWRDNYGYTF.

This clone was seen a few times. This chain uses TRBV11-1 with TRBJ2-5, with 8 bases lining up with TRBD1. The CDR3 totals 15 residues. Trimming removed 5 bases from V and 5 bases from J; junction bases left unmatched: 10. In germline, CDR1 is SGHAT, CDR2 FQDESV (reference sequence). The CDR3 nucleotides read TGTGCCAGCAGCCGACGGGACAGGACGGACGAGACCCAGTACTTC. Translating it yields CASSRRDRTDETQYF.

This chain uses TRBV5-4 with TRBJ2-1; the match to TRBD2 covers 12 bases. V lost 5 bases and J lost 8; bases outside the gene matches: 11. The CDR3 consists of 16 residues. Germline values: CDR1 SGHNT, CDR2 YYREEE (reference sequence). The CDR3 DNA follows: TGTGCCAGCAGGCCGATGACTAGCGGGGGTTTAGATGAGCAGTTCTTC. Translation gives CASRPMTSGGLDEQFF.

This clone was seen once. This CDR3 is CASSIGRGGPQPQHF. The CDR3 coding sequence is TGTGCCAGTAGTATAGGGCGCGGGGGACCTCAGCCCCAGCATTTT. The chain recombines TRBV19 with TRBJ1-5, with a possible D match to TRBD1 (5 bases). The V gene's germline CDR1 is LNHDA and CDR2 SQIVND (reference sequence). V lost 1 base to trimming and J lost 6 bases, with 13 bases between them. The CDR3 loop spans 15 amino acids.

The sample holds a few counts of this clone. The chain employs TRBV28 and TRBJ1-1, with unresolved D. Germline CDR1 MDHEN, CDR2 SYDVKM. CDR3 length: 12 amino acids. V was shortened by 6 bases and J by 8 bases, with 13 bases between the two germline ends. CDR3 residues: CASRLAQTEAFF. The CDR3 nucleotides read TGTGCCAGCAGACTCGCCCAAACCGAAGCTTTCTTT.

V usage is TRBV5-6 and J usage is TRBJ2-5, with unresolved D. V dropped 4 bases and J dropped 1 base, with 8 bases sitting between them. CDR3 length equals 13 residues. Germline-derived CDR1 and CDR2 are SGHDT and YYEEEE. For the CDR3, the DNA is TGTGCCAGCAGCCCCCACGGCCAAGAGACCCAGTACTTC. Its protein is CASSPHGQETQYF.

The CDR3 nucleotides read TGCGCCAGCAGCCTGGACAGCAACACTGAAGCTTTCTTT. Protein product: CASSLDSNTEAFF. The chain couples TRBV5-1 to TRBJ1-1; weak D call: TRBD1 (6 bases). Trimming took 4 bases from V and 2 from J, leaving 9 bases between them. The CDR3 contains 13 residues. Germline V lookup: CDR1 SGHRS, CDR2 YFSETQ. Complete variable domain (other parts from reference TRBV5-1 and TRBJ1-1): KAGVTQTPRYLIKTRGQQVTLSCSPISGHRSVSWYQQTPGQGLQFLFEYFSETQRNKGNFPGRFSGRQFSNSRSEMNVSTLELGDSALYLCASSLDSNTEAFFGQGTRLTVV.